Below, 31 T cell receptor beta chains from the same sample are listed, as sequenced in a study of T cells after yellow fever vaccination. MiXCR was run by TCRdb on the 5' RACE reads, yielding one entry per CDR3 protein. The data contain approximately 58,000 distinct CDR3 sequences, about 5.6% of them seen just once; the ten biggest clones take up roughly a third. The source was PBMCs, either bulk or a sorted T-cell subset (CD4+, CD8+, memory, or dextramer-sorted; not recorded which), collected on the day of the yellow fever booster vaccination. Every receptor here comes from a man between 18 and 29 years old who received the YFV17D yellow fever vaccine.

This clonotype appeared many times. The genes are TRBV5-1 and TRBJ2-5, with a tentative D call TRBD1 (5 bases). There are 14 residues in the CDR3. V dropped 0 bases and J dropped 6 bases, with 12 bases sitting between them. In germline, CDR1 is SGHRS, CDR2 YFSETQ. The CDR3 is CASSLGADRKTQYF. CDR3 nucleotide sequence: TGCGCCAGCAGCTTGGGGGCCGACAGAAAGACCCAGTACTTC.

This clonotype was recorded at least ten times. The chain combines TRBV20-1 with TRBJ2-7, with 10 nucleotides matching TRBD1. Germline V gives CDR1 DFQATT, CDR2 SNEGSKA (reference sequence). V lost 3 bases and J lost 2; bases outside the gene matches: 1. The CDR3 sequence is 13 residues long. CDR3 nucleotides: TGCAGTGCTAGGGACAGGGGGACCTACGAGCAGTACGTC. Its translation: CSARDRGTYEQYV.

Only a few counts were recorded for this clonotype. V and J are TRBV15 and TRBJ1-2; D unresolved. This CDR3 region has 14 residues. Per germline, CDR1 LNHNV and CDR2 YYDKDF (reference sequence). The germline V and J ends were trimmed by 1 base and 4 bases, with 10 bases remaining between them. The CDR3 DNA follows: TGTGCCACCAGCAGAGCAAGGACGGTCTATGGCTACACCTTC. Its translation is CATSRARTVYGYTF.

This clonotype came up many times. V usage is TRBV27 and J usage is TRBJ2-4, with D tentatively TRBD1 (5 bases). The CDR3 has 13 amino acids. Trimming took 8 bases from V and 7 from J, leaving 15 bases between them. Germline CDR1 is MNHEY and CDR2 is SMNVEV (reference sequence). The CDR3 sequence: CASSLGRANIQYF. The DNA for the CDR3 is TGTGCCAGCTCTCTTGGCAGGGCGAACATTCAGTACTTC.

This clonotype was observed many times. The V gene is TRBV6-5, the J gene TRBJ2-3; D perhaps matches TRBD1 (5 bases). Germline V CDR1 and CDR2: MNHEY, SVGAGI. The CDR3 is made up of 16 amino acids. Trimming removed 7 bases at V and 2 bases at J, with 19 bases between. The CDR3 DNA is TGTGCCAGCACCCCCTTAAGGGGCACTCCCACAGATACGCAGTATTTT. Its protein product is CASTPLRGTPTDTQYF.

The chain uses TRBV13 and TRBJ1-6; D is unclear. V lost 2 bases to trimming and J lost 7 bases, with 6 bases between them. The CDR3 is made up of 13 amino acids. Germline CDR1 reads PRHDT; CDR2 reads FYEKMQ (reference sequence). CDR3 loop: CASSLRKNSPLHF. The CDR3, as DNA: TGTGCCAGCAGCTTACGTAAGAATTCACCCCTCCACTTT.

This clonotype appeared a few times. This chain uses TRBV7-6 with TRBJ2-1; TRBD2 matches 10 bases. Germline V gives CDR1 SGHVS, CDR2 FNYEAQ. V was clipped by 2 bases and J by 3 bases; unmatched bases: 4. This CDR3 region has 16 residues. CDR3 protein: CASSLTAGGLYNEQFF. The CDR3 nucleotides are TGTGCCAGCAGCTTAACAGCGGGGGGGCTCTACAATGAGCAGTTCTTC.

The CDR3 DNA is TGTGCCAGCAGTACAGGGGACGCAGATACGCAGTATTTT. Translated, it gives CASSTGDADTQYF. This rearrangement joins TRBV12-3 or TRBV12-4 to TRBJ2-3; TRBD1 agrees at 7 bases. V lost 5 bases and J lost 4; bases outside the gene matches: 3. This CDR3 is 13 amino acids long.

This clonotype was found a few times. V and J are TRBV5-1 and TRBJ2-7; the match to TRBD2 covers 8 bases. The CDR3 is 14 residues long. The V gene end was trimmed by 0 bases and the J gene end by 5 bases; junction bases not matched to a gene: 4. The germline V gene has CDR1 SGHRS and CDR2 YFSETQ. In nucleotides, the CDR3 is TGCGCCAGCAGCTTGGCCCCGGGAGGGAACGAGCAGTACGTC. Amino acids: CASSLAPGGNEQYV.

This clonotype was observed at least ten times. The chain joins TRBV7-2 to TRBJ1-2; the D is unclear. Per the germline V gene, CDR1 is SGHTA and CDR2 is FQGNSA. Trimming stripped 5 bases from V and 4 bases from J, with 14 bases between. This CDR3 comprises 14 residues. In DNA form, the CDR3 reads TGTGCCAGCAGCGCAGACCGAGGCTCCTATGGCTACACCTTC. Translation gives CASSADRGSYGYTF. The variable domain in full, completed from reference TRBV7-2 and TRBJ1-2, reads GAGVSQSPSNKVTEKGKDVELRCDPISGHTALYWYRQSLGQGLEFLIYFQGNSAPDKSGLPSDRFSAERTGGSVSTLTIQRTQQEDSAVYLCASSADRGSYGYTFGSGTRLTVV.

This clonotype was counted at least ten times. The V and J genes are TRBV5-5 and TRBJ2-2; TRBD2 is a possible D gene (6 bases). With 4 bases removed from V and 3 bases from J, the gap between germline ends came to 10 bases. Per germline, CDR1 SGHKS and CDR2 YYEKEE (reference sequence). The CDR3 is 14 amino acids. The CDR3 DNA sequence: TGTGCCAGCAGCCCTAGACTAGACACCGGGGAGCTGTTTTTT. The encoded protein is CASSPRLDTGELFF.

J is TRBJ2-5 and V is TRBV20-1; D remains unclear. V lost 5 bases to trimming and J lost 5 bases, with 12 bases between them. This CDR3 is 12 amino acids long. Germline loops: CDR1 DFQATT, CDR2 SNEGSKA (reference sequence). The CDR3 coding sequence is TGCAGTGCTGCTCCAGCTTCGGAGACCCAGTACTTC. Residues: CSAAPASETQYF.

This clonotype was seen ten or more times. The chain combines TRBV12-3 or TRBV12-4 with TRBJ1-1; D ambiguous. The ends were cut back, 3 bases at V and 0 bases at J, with 8 bases in the middle. This CDR3 contains 14 residues. CDR3 sequence: CASSLARLNTEAFF. In DNA, the CDR3 is TGTGCCAGCAGTTTGGCCCGGTTGAACACTGAAGCTTTCTTT.

This rearrangement joins TRBV7-2 to TRBJ2-1; D gene uncertain. The V and J ends lost 2 bases and 5 bases respectively, with 13 bases between them. The CDR3 consists of 15 residues. Germline V gene sequence: CDR1 SGHTA, CDR2 FQGNSA. In DNA, the CDR3 is TGTGCCAGCAGCTTATGGATTGGCAGCAACAATGAGCAGTTCTTC. Amino acids: CASSLWIGSNNEQFF.

This clonotype occurred many times. The J gene is TRBJ2-7, the V gene TRBV10-2, with a weak D call TRBD2 (6 bases). Looked up from germline, CDR1 is WSHSY and CDR2 is SAAADI. The CDR3 is 16 amino acids. V shed 2 bases and J shed 2 bases, with 16 bases lying between them. The DNA of the CDR3 is TGCGCCAGCAGTGAGACCCCGGGACTCCAGACCTACGAGCAGTACTTC. Translating gives CASSETPGLQTYEQYF.

The V and J genes are TRBV10-2 and TRBJ2-3, with a weak D call TRBD2 (5 bases). The CDR3 length is 16 residues. Trimming pared 6 bases from V and 2 bases from J, leaving 18 bases between. Germline-derived CDR1 and CDR2 are WSHSY and SAAADI. In DNA form, the CDR3 reads TGCGCCAGCAGCGAGGGAGTAACCTACTCCACAGATACGCAGTATTTT. Residues: CASSEGVTYSTDTQYF.

This rearrangement joins TRBV5-4 to TRBJ2-7; no reliable D call. Trimming removed 0 bases from V and 3 bases from J, with 7 bases in between. Germline loops: CDR1 SGHNT, CDR2 YYREEE (reference sequence). This CDR3 is 13 amino acids long. As DNA, the CDR3 is TGTGCCAGCAGCTTGGTCGGAAACTACGAGCAGTACTTC. This translates into CASSLVGNYEQYF.

This chain joins TRBV5-1 and TRBJ2-1, with a possible D match to TRBD1 (6 bases). V shed 3 bases and J shed 7 bases, with 17 bases lying between them. The CDR3 has 15 residues. Germline V gene lookup returns CDR1 SGHRS and CDR2 YFSETQ. The CDR3 loop reads CASSSGTRGWNEQFF. In DNA, the CDR3 is TGCGCCAGCAGCTCTGGGACAAGGGGATGGAATGAGCAGTTCTTC.

In this sample, this clonotype turned up many times. V gene TRBV5-1 combines with J gene TRBJ2-3, with TRBD2 matching over 7 bases. Losses at the gene ends were 5 bases for V and 1 base for J; bases not matched to a gene: 4. Germline assignment: CDR1 SGHRS and CDR2 YFSETQ. The CDR3 extends over 14 amino acids. CDR3 nucleotide sequence: TGCGCCAGCAGACTTCGGGGGGGCACAGATACGCAGTATTTT. Residues: CASRLRGGTDTQYF.

This clonotype was observed at least ten times. V and J are TRBV27 and TRBJ1-5, with D possibly being TRBD1 (5 bases). This CDR3 is 14 amino acids long. The germline V gene has CDR1 MNHEY and CDR2 SMNVEV (reference sequence). V gave up 5 bases and J gave up 3 bases, with 11 bases separating them. CDR3 DNA: TGTGCCAGCAGTCCTGGGGCCTCCAATCAGCCCCAGCATTTT. Protein sequence: CASSPGASNQPQHF.

This clonotype was detected a few times. The chain uses TRBV4-1 and TRBJ2-5; weak D call: TRBD1 (5 bases). This CDR3 is built from 14 residues. The V end lost 0 bases, the J end lost 7 bases, and 12 bases lay between the germline ends. Germline loops: CDR1 MGHRA, CDR2 YSYEKL. CDR3 residues: CASSQEPGFWTQYF. In DNA, the CDR3 is TGCGCCAGCAGCCAAGAGCCAGGGTTTTGGACCCAGTACTTC.

Ten or more counts support this clonotype. The J gene is TRBJ2-3, the V gene TRBV2, with D uncertain. Trimming stripped 6 bases from V and 0 bases from J, with 4 bases between. From germline, CDR1 is SNHLY and CDR2 FYNNEI. The CDR3 loop spans 12 amino acids. The chain's CDR3 is CASSRSTDTQYF. The CDR3 DNA follows: TGTGCCAGCAGCCGGAGCACAGATACGCAGTATTTT.

V usage is TRBV5-1 and J usage is TRBJ2-3; D unresolved. The length of the CDR3 is 14 residues. CDR1 and CDR2 from the germline V gene are SGHRS and YFSETQ. Trimming cost V 0 bases and J 2 bases, with 7 bases left between them. Here the CDR3 DNA reads TGCGCCAGCAGCTTGGGAAGCCCCACAGATACGCAGTATTTT. Translation gives CASSLGSPTDTQYF.

For this clonotype: The junction departs from germline at one end; a sequencing error may be responsible. This sequence joins TRBV11-3 and TRBJ2-2, with D perhaps matching TRBD2 (5 bases). Germline V gives CDR1 SGHNT, CDR2 YENEEA. The CDR3 runs 14 residues. The CDR3 sequence: CASSLVFDTGELFF. CDR3 sequence (DNA): TGTGCCAGCAGCTTAGTGTTCGACACCGGGGAGCTGTTTTTC.

The chain recombines TRBV4-3 with TRBJ2-5; D is unresolved. The germline V and J ends were trimmed by 0 bases and 2 bases, with 4 bases remaining between them. This CDR3 region has 13 residues. The V gene's germline CDR1 is LGHNA and CDR2 YSLEER. The CDR3 bases are TGCGCCAGCAGCCAAGATGGGCAAGAGACCCAGTACTTC. It yields the protein CASSQDGQETQYF.

This clonotype was seen a handful of times. The V gene is TRBV5-1, the J gene TRBJ2-3; maybe TRBD2 (5 bases). This CDR3 is built from 15 residues. The germline V and J ends were trimmed by 0 bases and 2 bases, with 10 bases remaining between them. CDR1 and CDR2 from the germline V gene are SGHRS and YFSETQ. CDR3: CASSLGTPSTDTQYF. CDR3 sequence (DNA): TGCGCCAGCAGCTTGGGGACTCCCTCCACAGATACGCAGTATTTT.

This clonotype was counted ten times or more. The chain combines TRBV5-6 with TRBJ2-1; TRBD2 might be the D (6 bases). Trimming cost V 0 bases and J 12 bases, with 28 bases left between them. Germline loops: CDR1 SGHDT, CDR2 YYEEEE. This CDR3 comprises 18 residues. As DNA, the CDR3 is TGTGCCAGCAGCTTGGCCGGCTACGGGGGAGGAACTTCCATGGGGCAGTTCTTC. The encoded protein is CASSLAGYGGGTSMGQFF.

V gene TRBV6-6 combines with J gene TRBJ2-1; TRBD2 is a possible D gene (7 bases). Germline-derived CDR1 and CDR2 are MNHNY and SVGAGI (reference sequence). The germline V and J ends were trimmed by 1 base and 9 bases, with 13 bases remaining between them. CDR3 length: 14 residues. The CDR3 loop reads CASSYWTGGVEQFF. DNA of the CDR3: TGTGCCAGCAGTTACTGGACGGGGGGCGTTGAGCAGTTCTTC.

The V and J genes are TRBV2 and TRBJ2-3; either TRBD1 or TRBD2 may supply D (5 bases each). This CDR3 spans 12 amino acids. CDR1 and CDR2 from the germline V gene are SNHLY and FYNNEI. V shed 6 bases and J shed 1 base, with 5 bases lying between them. The CDR3 DNA reads TGTGCCAGCAGGGGGGGCACAGATACGCAGTATTTT. This encodes CASRGGTDTQYF.

This clonotype was detected many times. The rearrangement joins TRBV5-1 to TRBJ2-1; TRBD2 is a possible D gene (7 bases). CDR1 and CDR2 (germline): SGHRS, YFSETQ. The CDR3 extends over 15 amino acids. Trimming stripped 2 bases from V and 4 bases from J, with 13 bases between. CDR3 nucleotides: TGCGCCAGCAGCTTTGGGGGGGCAATGTACAATGAGCAGTTCTTC. Amino acids: CASSFGGAMYNEQFF.

This clonotype was observed at least ten times. The chain is built from TRBV7-2 and TRBJ2-2; TRBD1 aligns across 7 bases. Germline V gives CDR1 SGHTA, CDR2 FQGNSA. The length of the CDR3 is 14 residues. Trimming at V came to 5 bases and at J to 5 bases, leaving 5 bases not matched to a gene. The CDR3 DNA reads TGTGCCAGCAGCATACAGGGGTGGACCGGGGAGCTGTTTTTT. It codes for CASSIQGWTGELFF.